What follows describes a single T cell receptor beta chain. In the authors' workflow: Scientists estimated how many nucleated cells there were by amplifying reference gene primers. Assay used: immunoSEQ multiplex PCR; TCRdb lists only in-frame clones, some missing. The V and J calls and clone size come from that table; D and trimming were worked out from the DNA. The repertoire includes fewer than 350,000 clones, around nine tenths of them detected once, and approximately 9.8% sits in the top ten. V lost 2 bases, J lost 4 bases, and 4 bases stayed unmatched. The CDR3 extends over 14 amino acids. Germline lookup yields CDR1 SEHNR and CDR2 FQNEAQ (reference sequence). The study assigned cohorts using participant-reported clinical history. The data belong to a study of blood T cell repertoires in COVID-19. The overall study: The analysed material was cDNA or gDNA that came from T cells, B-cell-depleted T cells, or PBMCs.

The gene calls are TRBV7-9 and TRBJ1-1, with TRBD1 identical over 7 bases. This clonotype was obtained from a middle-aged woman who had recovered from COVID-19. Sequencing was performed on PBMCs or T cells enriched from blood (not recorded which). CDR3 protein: CASSLNRGGTEAFF. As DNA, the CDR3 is TGTGCCAGCAGCTTAAACAGGGGAGGCACTGAAGCTTTCTTT.